This TCR beta chain derives from a study of OX40 agonist ivuxolimab in advanced cancers. Study as a whole: The dose-escalation cohort was approximately 84% male, with a mean age of approximately 62 years, ranging about 23 to 80.

TCRdb's table, derived via immunoSEQ multiplex PCR, lists solely in-frame clones and lacks some. The sample includes 52,000 or so clones, 82% of them seen just once. The V gene's germline CDR1 is SQVTM and CDR2 ANQGSEA. The V and J ends lost 3 bases and 4 bases respectively, with 15 bases between them. The CDR3 contains 14 residues. The sample consisted of CD4+ or CD8+ T cells sorted from blood, taken in a trial of the OX40 agonist ivuxolimab. The receptor's source is an adult with an advanced solid tumor such as melanoma, head and neck, liver or kidney cancer. The chain joins TRBV29-1 to TRBJ1-1; the D is unclear. The CDR3 DNA is TGCAGCGTTGAGGTCGGGGAGATCCTCACTGAAGCTTTCTTT. It translates to CSVEVGEILTEAFF.